This TCR beta chain is from a study of post-analysis software for immune sequencing data. Study-level information: The patients showed relapsing-remitting, secondary progressive and progressive-relapsing multiple sclerosis courses. Study-level results: TRBV5-6, TRBV5-1 and TRBV20-1 were among several TRBV segments more frequent in patients than controls. Controls significantly exceeded multiple sclerosis patients in normalized Chao1 diversity. Strong co-clustering by F measure linked samples that shared a preparation batch.

Libraries were made from TCR beta cDNA, and they carried unique molecular identifiers. T cells, about 0.95 to 11 million of them, yielded a few hundred thousand cDNA molecules. In TCRdb, the PCR reads were re-called with MiXCR into one record per CDR3 protein. Of fewer than 900,000 distinct CDR3 sequences listed, about half are singletons. Worth noting for this clonotype: The target antigen is unknown.

CDR3 length: 13 amino acids. The trim removed 6 bases at V and 10 bases at J, leaving 7 bases unmatched. CDR1 is SGHAT, CDR2 FQNNGV, per germline. This receptor was identified in a girl aged 10 to 17 with multiple sclerosis. Sequenced sample: blood. This chain links TRBV11-2 with TRBJ2-1; 9 bases map to TRBD2. DNA of the CDR3: TGTGCCAGCAGGTCTAGCGGGGTCGGGGAGCAGTTCTTC. Amino acids: CASRSSGVGEQFF.